This entry describes one TCR beta chain. Its antigen is unidentified. Some clones are missing from TCRdb's copy, which holds only in-frame ones; the method was immunoSEQ multiplex PCR. The table shows tens of thousands of clones, with just over 85% occurring only once. The time point denotes: blood 2 weeks post-SBRT. Treatment here: 15 Gy SBRT to primary tumor, nephrectomy 4 weeks later. This entry belongs to a study of radiation and T cells in renal cell carcinoma. This CDR3 is built from 14 residues. Germline V gene data show CDR1 as SGHTA and CDR2 as FQGTGA. Trimming left V 0 bases short and J 6 bases short, with 9 bases between. Whole-study results and caveats: Baseline intratumoral clonotype presence is unknown without pretreatment biopsies.

The specimen comprised blood, sampled from a patient whose treatment included radiotherapy and nephrectomy. This sequence was found in a woman between 45 and 65 years old with renal cell carcinoma. This sequence joins TRBV7-3 and TRBJ2-1; perhaps TRBD1 as D (5 bases). CDR3 amino acids: CASSLTSQGNEQFF. The DNA of the CDR3 is TGTGCCAGCAGCTTAACTTCCCAGGGCAATGAGCAGTTCTTC.